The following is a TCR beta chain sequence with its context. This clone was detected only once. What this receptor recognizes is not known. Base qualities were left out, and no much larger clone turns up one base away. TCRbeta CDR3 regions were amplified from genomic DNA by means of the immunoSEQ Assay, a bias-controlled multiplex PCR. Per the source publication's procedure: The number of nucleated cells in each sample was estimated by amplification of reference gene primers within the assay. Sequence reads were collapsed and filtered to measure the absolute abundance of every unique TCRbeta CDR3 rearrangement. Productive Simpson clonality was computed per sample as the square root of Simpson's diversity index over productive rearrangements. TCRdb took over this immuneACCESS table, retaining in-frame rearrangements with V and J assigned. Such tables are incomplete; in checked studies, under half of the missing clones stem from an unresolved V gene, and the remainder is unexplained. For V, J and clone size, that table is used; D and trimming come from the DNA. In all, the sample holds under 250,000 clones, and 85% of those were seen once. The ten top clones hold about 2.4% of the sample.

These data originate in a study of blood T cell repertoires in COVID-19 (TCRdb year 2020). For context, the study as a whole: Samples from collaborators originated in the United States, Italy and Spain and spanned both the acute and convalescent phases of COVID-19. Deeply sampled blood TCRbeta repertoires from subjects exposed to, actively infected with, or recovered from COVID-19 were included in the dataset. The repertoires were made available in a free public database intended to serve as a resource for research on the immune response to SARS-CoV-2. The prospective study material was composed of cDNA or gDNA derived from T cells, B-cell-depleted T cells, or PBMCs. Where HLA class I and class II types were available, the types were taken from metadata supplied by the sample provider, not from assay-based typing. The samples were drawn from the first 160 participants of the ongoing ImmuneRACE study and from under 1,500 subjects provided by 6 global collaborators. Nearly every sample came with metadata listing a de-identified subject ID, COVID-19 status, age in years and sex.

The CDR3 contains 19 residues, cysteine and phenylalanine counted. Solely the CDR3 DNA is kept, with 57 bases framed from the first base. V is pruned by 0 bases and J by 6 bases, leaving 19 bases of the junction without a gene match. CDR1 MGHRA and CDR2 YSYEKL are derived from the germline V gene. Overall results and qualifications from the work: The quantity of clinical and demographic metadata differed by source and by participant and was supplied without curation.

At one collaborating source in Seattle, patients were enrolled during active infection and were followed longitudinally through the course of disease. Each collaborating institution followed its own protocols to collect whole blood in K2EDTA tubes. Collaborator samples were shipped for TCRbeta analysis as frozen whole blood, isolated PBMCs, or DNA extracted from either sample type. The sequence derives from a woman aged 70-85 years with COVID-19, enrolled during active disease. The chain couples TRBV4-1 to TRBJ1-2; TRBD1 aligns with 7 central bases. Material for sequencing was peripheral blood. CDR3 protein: CASSQDSRRQGVSGNGYTF. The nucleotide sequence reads TGCGCCAGCAGCCAAGATTCTCGGAGACAGGGCGTCTCCGGTAATGGCTACACCTTC.